This is a list of T cell receptor beta chains from one sample in a study of blood T cells in healthy people across ages. TCRdb used MiXCR to reprocess the 5' RACE reads, holding one entry per CDR3 protein. The sample lists about 580,000 distinct CDR3 sequences; more than 45% were seen once. The sequenced sample consisted of blood. All receptors come from an elderly man in good health. Both conserved end residues are part of each CDR3. A D gene is named only where the DNA matches it firmly. For some rows the clone size is stated as once, few or many, or as a class when expanded; others skip it.

length	size	V	D	J	DNA	CDR3
13	.	TRBV7-9	.	TRBJ2-7	TGTGCCAGCAGCGGGCGGAGTATTTACGAGCAGTACTTC	CASSGRSIYEQYF
14	few	TRBV29-1	.	TRBJ2-3	TGCAGCGTTGAAGATCAAGGGTCCACAGATACGCAGTATTTT	CSVEDQGSTDTQYF
11	.	TRBV12-3/TRBV12-4	.	TRBJ2-7	TGTGCCGGCAGTTCGGCTGGGGAGCAGTACTTC	CAGSSAGEQYF
15	.	TRBV4-2	.	TRBJ2-7	TGTGCCAGCAGCCAAGGGCCAGGGACTGATTACGAGCAGTACTTC	CASSQGPGTDYEQYF
15	.	TRBV7-2	.	TRBJ2-5	TGTGCCAGCAGCAGAACGGGGGCCCCCCAAGAGACCCAGTACTTC	CASSRTGAPQETQYF
11	once	TRBV6-2/TRBV6-3	.	TRBJ1-1	TGTGCCAGCAGCTTCACAGGGAGAGCTTTCTTT	CASSFTGRAFF
15	few	TRBV3-1	.	TRBJ2-3	TGTGCCAGCAGCCAAACCCGGGAAGCCACCTTCGCGCAGTATTTT	CASSQTREATFAQYF
14	.	TRBV6-6	TRBD1	TRBJ1-5	TGTGCCACCGGACAGGGGTATCTCAATCAGCCCCAGCATTTT	CATGQGYLNQPQHF
16	many	TRBV6-5	.	TRBJ1-4	TGTGCCAGCAGTTACTCGAGGAGGGCCCTTAATGAAAAACTGTTTTTT	CASSYSRRALNEKLFF
15	many	TRBV6-5	.	TRBJ2-7	TGTGCCAGCAGTTACGGTGCGGGACCAGCCTACGAGCAGTACTTC	CASSYGAGPAYEQYF
14	.	TRBV5-8	TRBD1	TRBJ1-2	TGTGCCGGCAGCTTGGACAGGGGGCTCTATGGCTACACCTTC	CAGSLDRGLYGYTF
17	.	TRBV6-5	TRBD2	TRBJ2-5	TGTGCCAGCAGTTACTCTGGGGCTAGCGGCAGTTACAATGAGCGGTACTTC	CASSYSGASGSYNERYF
17	.	TRBV3-1	TRBD2	TRBJ2-7	TGTGCCAGCAGCCGATCGAGGACTAGCGGGGGGGGCAATGAGCAGTACTTC	CASSRSRTSGGGNEQYF
15	once	TRBV7-9	.	TRBJ2-5	TGTGCCAGCAGCTTAAAGCAACAGCCCCAAGAGACCCAGTACTTC	CASSLKQQPQETQYF
15	.	TRBV12-3/TRBV12-4	TRBD1	TRBJ1-1	TGTGCCAGCAATCCACAGGGGGCGGCGATCACTGAAGCTTTCTTT	CASNPQGAAITEAFF
15	.	TRBV4-1	.	TRBJ1-1	TGCGCCAGCAGCCGACGCTTTGATCGTGTAACTGAAGCTTTCTTT	CASSRRFDRVTEAFF
15	.	TRBV2	.	TRBJ1-1	TGTGCCAGCAGTGAAGCGCGAGGGTGGAGGACTGAAGCTTTCTTT	CASSEARGWRTEAFF
15	.	TRBV7-2	TRBD2	TRBJ2-3	TGTGCCAGCAGCTTAACGCGCGGGGGGACGGGTACGCAGTATTTT	CASSLTRGGTGTQYF
16	.	TRBV3-1	.	TRBJ1-6	TGTGCCAGCAGCCAAGTCCCCCCGATGTATAACTCACCCCCCCACTTT	CASSQVPPMYNSPPHF
15	.	TRBV9	.	TRBJ2-5	TGTGCCAGCCGCGTAGGTCCAGGAAATGCAGTTGAGCAGTACTTC	CASRVGPGNAVEQYF
15	.	TRBV7-7	TRBD1	TRBJ2-2	TGTGCTAGCAGCCCGACGAGGGGGCGAACCGGGGAGCTGTTTTTT	CASSPTRGRTGELFF
14	.	TRBV9	.	TRBJ1-2	TGTGCCAGCAGCGTAGGACAGGACAACTATGGCTACACCTTC	CASSVGQDNYGYTF
15	.	TRBV7-2	.	TRBJ1-2	TGTGCCAGCAGCTTCGGGGGGGCTTCTAACTATGGCTACACCTTC	CASSFGGASNYGYTF
15	many	TRBV6-6	TRBD1	TRBJ2-1	TGTGCCAGCAGCCGGGGACAGGGGGCGGGCAATGAGCAGTTCTTC	CASSRGQGAGNEQFF
15	.	TRBV4-3	.	TRBJ2-1	TGCGCCAGCAGCCTAGACATGGGAGTGGGTAATGAGCAGTTCTTC	CASSLDMGVGNEQFF
12	.	TRBV20-1	.	TRBJ2-5	TGCAGTGCTAGCAGCAGGGTGGAGACCCAGTACTTC	CSASSRVETQYF
16	many	TRBV4-2	TRBD2	TRBJ2-1	TGTGCCAGCAGCCAAAATGGCGGGGGGGCTTTTGGTGAGCAGTTCTTC	CASSQNGGGAFGEQFF
15	few	TRBV6-2/TRBV6-3	.	TRBJ2-1	TGTGCCAGCAATCCTAGCGACCGTTACTACAATGAGCAGTTCTTC	CASNPSDRYYNEQFF
15	.	TRBV3-1	.	TRBJ1-2	TGTGCCAGCAGCGAACGGGGGAACAGTAACTATGGCTACACCTTC	CASSERGNSNYGYTF
15	.	TRBV7-2	.	TRBJ2-1	TGTGCCAGCAGCCCCCTGGCGGAGACATACAATGAGCAGTTCTTC	CASSPLAETYNEQFF
16	once	TRBV7-2	.	TRBJ2-7	TGTGCCAGCAGCTTAGGCCCCTTTTCCCGCTCCTACGAGCAGTACTTC	CASSLGPFSRSYEQYF
12	.	TRBV9	.	TRBJ1-2	TGTGCCAGCAGCAGCGGACGCTATGGCTACACCTTC	CASSSGRYGYTF
18	.	TRBV20-1	TRBD2	TRBJ2-3	TGCAGTGCCAAAAATTCGGGGACTAGCGGGAGTTCCCCAGATACGCAGTATTTT	CSAKNSGTSGSSPDTQYF
14	.	TRBV20-1	.	TRBJ2-5	TGCAGTGCTAGAGATGTCTCTTCGAGGGAGACCCAGTACTTC	CSARDVSSRETQYF
16	.	TRBV5-1	.	TRBJ2-1	TGCGCCAGCAGCCCCAGGACAAATGAATTTTACAATGAGCAGTTCTTC	CASSPRTNEFYNEQFF